Shown below are 14 T cell receptor beta chains from a single sample sequenced in a study of human T cells and chemical hapten exposure. TCRdb reprocessed the RACE reads with MiXCR, giving one entry per CDR3 protein. The data contain 180,000 or so distinct CDR3 sequences, about 14% of them singletons. Sample time point: patch test 1, 2 weeks after DPC sensitization. Treatment noted: therapeutic diphenylcyclopropenone sensitization with weekly scalp DPC. The sequencing here drew on whole blood, taken in connection with sensitization to the hapten diphenylcyclopropenone (DPC). The receptors were sampled from a woman aged 30 to 39 with alopecia areata. Some clones in this sample may be carry-over from other donors' samples.

This clonotype came up a few times. The rearrangement uses TRBV11-2 and TRBJ2-1; TRBD2 aligns across 7 bases. CDR3 size: 17 residues. J gave up 5 bases and V 2 bases, and 12 bases lay outside the gene matches. The germline V gene has CDR1 SGHAT and CDR2 FQNNGV. CDR3 protein: CASSLPGAGIYNNEQFF. CDR3 in DNA: TGTGCCAGCAGCTTACCGGGAGCGGGGATATATAACAATGAGCAGTTCTTC.

The CDR3 sequence is CASSLNGGNTGELFF. The CDR3 DNA follows: TGTGCCAGCAGTTTGAACGGGGGGAACACCGGGGAGCTGTTTTTT. The chain joins TRBV12-3 or TRBV12-4 to TRBJ2-2; TRBD2 might be the D (6 bases). Trimming stripped 3 bases from V and 1 base from J, with 9 bases between. The CDR3 is 15 residues long.

The J gene is TRBJ1-2, the V gene TRBV27, with 10 bases aligning to TRBD1. Trimming took 1 base from V and 7 from J; bases not matched to a gene: 9. Germline CDR1 is MNHEY and CDR2 is SMNVEV (reference sequence). CDR3 length: 16 amino acids. The CDR3 DNA reads as TGTGCCAGCAGTTTATTTCCGGGACAGGGGTCGGCTGGCTACACCTTC. It is translated as CASSLFPGQGSAGYTF.

This clonotype was counted many times. This chain links TRBV7-8 with TRBJ2-2, with 9 positions matching TRBD1. Germline V gene lookup returns CDR1 SGHVS and CDR2 FQNEAQ. The CDR3 length is 18 residues. V trimming: 1 base; J trimming: 4 bases; junction bases outside the gene matches: 10. The chain's CDR3 is CASSLDKTGQGSTGELFF. The CDR3 nucleotides are TGTGCCAGCAGCTTAGATAAGACGGGACAGGGCTCCACCGGGGAGCTGTTTTTT.

There are a few counts of this clonotype. One junction end disagrees with the germline gene, perhaps due to a read error. CDR3 residues: CASNQGDSSGNTIYF. Written as DNA, the CDR3 is TGTGCCAGCAACCAAGGAGACAGCTCTGGAAACACCATATATTTT. V is TRBV3-1 and J is TRBJ1-3, with a tentative D call TRBD1 (5 bases). Germline V gene sequence: CDR1 LGHDT, CDR2 YNNKEL (reference sequence). The CDR3 runs 15 residues.

The chain has TRBV29-1 and TRBJ2-1; D is undetermined. Germline V gene sequence: CDR1 SQVTM, CDR2 ANQGSEA. Trimming removed 4 bases from V and 10 bases from J, with 11 bases in between. The length of the CDR3 is 11 residues. The CDR3 protein is CSVAANVEQFF. The CDR3 DNA reads as TGCAGCGTTGCTGCAAATGTGGAGCAGTTCTTC.

V usage is TRBV20-1 and J usage is TRBJ1-1; a weak D match, TRBD1 (5 bases). The CDR3 covers 14 residues. V was shortened by 3 bases and J by 8 bases, with 19 bases between the two germline ends. Germline values: CDR1 DFQATT, CDR2 SNEGSKA (reference sequence). The DNA for the CDR3 is TGCAGTGCTAGCCCACCCGGGCAGGGAGGAGAAGCTTTCTTT. It encodes CSASPPGQGGEAFF.

This clonotype was observed a handful of times. This chain uses TRBV20-1 with TRBJ2-1; tentatively, D is TRBD1 (5 bases). In germline, CDR1 is DFQATT, CDR2 SNEGSKA (reference sequence). Trimming stripped 2 bases from V and 3 bases from J, with 11 bases between. This CDR3 is 14 amino acids long. CDR3 region: CSARQGMSYNEQFF. In nucleotides, the CDR3 is TGCAGTGCTAGACAGGGAATGAGCTACAATGAGCAGTTCTTC.

The V and J genes are TRBV2 and TRBJ2-5, with a tentative D call TRBD2 (6 bases). This CDR3 is built from 17 residues. Trimming shortened V by 4 bases and J by 2 bases, and 20 bases separated the two germline ends. Germline lookup yields CDR1 SNHLY and CDR2 FYNNEI. In nucleotides, the CDR3 is TGTGCCAGCAGTGGGCGTCCTGGCGGAGGGTTACAAGAGACCCAGTACTTC. Translating gives CASSGRPGGGLQETQYF.

The chain employs TRBV30 and TRBJ2-7; 9 bases are a match to TRBD1. The CDR3 has 14 residues. Germline CDR1 and CDR2: GTSNPN and SVGIG (reference sequence). Trimming cost V 5 bases and J 0 bases; bases outside gene matches: 5. In DNA form, the CDR3 reads TGTGCCTGGGCCGGGACAGGGACCTCCTACGAGCAGTACTTC. Translation gives CAWAGTGTSYEQYF.

This clonotype was counted only a few times. This chain connects TRBV3-1 to TRBJ2-6, with D hard to call. With 0 bases removed from V and 0 bases from J, the gap between germline ends came to 3 bases. CDR1 LGHDT and CDR2 YNNKEL come from the germline V gene (reference sequence). The CDR3 is 15 residues long. CDR3 nucleotides: TGTGCCAGCAGCCAAGATAGCTCTGGGGCCAACGTCCTGACTTTC. Translated, it gives CASSQDSSGANVLTF.

This clonotype was counted between two and nine times. This chain uses TRBV7-2 with TRBJ2-3, with 14 bases lining up with TRBD2. Per the germline V gene, CDR1 is SGHTA and CDR2 is FQGNSA. Losses at the gene ends were 5 bases for V and 10 bases for J; bases not matched to a gene: 8. CDR3 length: 15 residues. In nucleotides, the CDR3 is TGTGCCAGCAGCCCCCTGACTAGCGGGGGGGCGGCGCAGTATTTT. Amino acids: CASSPLTSGGAAQYF.

This clonotype was counted only a few times. This chain joins TRBV6-2 or TRBV6-3 and TRBJ2-2, with 7 bases identical to TRBD2. The CDR3 contains 17 residues. The germline CDR1 and CDR2 sequences are MNHEY and SVGEGT. V lost 6 bases to trimming and J lost 0 bases; unmatched junction nucleotides: 10. The CDR3 region has the DNA TGTGCCAGCAGCCATCCCCGACTAGCCACGAACACCGGGGAGCTGTTTTTT. Protein product: CASSHPRLATNTGELFF.

Ten or more counts support this clonotype. One end of the junction is discordant with germline, which a read error may explain. The rearrangement links TRBV20-1 to TRBJ1-1; D gene ambiguous. Germline loops: CDR1 DFQATT, CDR2 SNEGSKA (reference sequence). This CDR3 is built from 13 residues. CDR3 DNA: TGCAGAGCTAAGCGAGACTTGAACACTGAAGCTTTCTTT. Protein: CRAKRDLNTEAFF.